These T cell receptor beta chains were read from a single sample in a study of cytomegalovirus exposure and HLA in healthy donors. Some clones are missing from TCRdb's copy, which holds only in-frame ones; the method was immunoSEQ multiplex PCR. The sample shows over 100,000 clones, approximately 60% of them seen only once. Sequenced sample: PBMCs. These receptors were obtained from a woman between 25 and 40 years old in good health and CMV-seronegative. CDR3s include the opening cysteine and the closing phenylalanine or tryptophan. Fields, in order: CDR3 DNA, CDR3 protein, clone size, V gene, J gene, D gene. The D gene is left open where the match is weak. Some rows mark clone size as missing; the rest say once, few, many or name a class of expanded clone.

DNA: TGTGCCAGCAGCTTAGAGGGCTCTGAGACCCAGTACTTC
CDR3: CASSLEGSETQYF
size: .
V: TRBV5-4
J: TRBJ2-5
D: .

DNA: TGTGCCAGCTCACTCGCCAGGACAGGGCGGAACACTGAAGCTTTCTTT
CDR3: CASSLARTGRNTEAFF
size: few
V: TRBV18
J: TRBJ1-1
D: TRBD1

DNA: TGTGCCAGCAGCTTAGGCCCTAGCGGGGGGGACAATGAGCAGTTCTTC
CDR3: CASSLGPSGGDNEQFF
size: .
V: TRBV7-6
J: TRBJ2-1
D: TRBD2

DNA: TGCGCCAGCAGCCAGGGACAGGGCTCGGCAGATACGCAGTATTTT
CDR3: CASSQGQGSADTQYF
size: .
V: TRBV4-1
J: TRBJ2-3
D: TRBD1

DNA: TGTGCCACCAGCATCCAGACAGGGGCCTATGGCTACACCTTC
CDR3: CATSIQTGAYGYTF
size: few
V: TRBV15
J: TRBJ1-2
D: TRBD1

DNA: TGTGCCACCGCCCCGGGAAGTAGCAATCAGCCCCAGCATTTT
CDR3: CATAPGSSNQPQHF
size: .
V: TRBV15
J: TRBJ1-5
D: .

DNA: TGTGCCAGCAGGGAGACAGGGACAGGGGAGCGGAACACCATATATTTT
CDR3: CASRETGTGERNTIYF
size: few
V: TRBV2
J: TRBJ1-3
D: TRBD1

DNA: TGTGCCAGCAGTAACACAGGGATCTCCTACAATGAGCAGTTCTTC
CDR3: CASSNTGISYNEQFF
size: .
V: TRBV2
J: TRBJ2-1
D: .

DNA: TGTGCCAGCAGTCCCCCGGGACATCCGGGCATATTT
CDR3: CASSPPGHPGIF
size: once
V: TRBV28
J: TRBJ2-3
D: .

DNA: TGCGCCAGCAGAAGTCGGTTCGACAGAGACGAGCAGTACTTC
CDR3: CASRSRFDRDEQYF
size: .
V: TRBV5-1
J: TRBJ2-7
D: .

DNA: TGTGCCAGCAGCCCGGGACTAGCGGGCAATGAGCAGTTCTTC
CDR3: CASSPGLAGNEQFF
size: .
V: TRBV9
J: TRBJ2-1
D: TRBD2

DNA: TGCGCCAGCAGCTCCGGACTAGCGGGAGGACGGAGCTCCTACAATGAGCAGTTCTTC
CDR3: CASSSGLAGGRSSYNEQFF
size: .
V: TRBV5-1
J: TRBJ2-1
D: TRBD2

DNA: TGTGCCAGCAGTTCCCAAGGGGGCGGGGACGAGCAGTACTTC
CDR3: CASSSQGGGDEQYF
size: .
V: TRBV28
J: TRBJ2-7
D: .

DNA: TGTGCCAGCAGTCATCGGCGGGAGACCTCCTACGAGCAGTACTTC
CDR3: CASSHRRETSYEQYF
size: .
V: TRBV14
J: TRBJ2-7
D: TRBD2

DNA: TGTGCCAGTACCCAAGACATCCTCTATGGCTACACCTTC
CDR3: CASTQDILYGYTF
size: .
V: TRBV19
J: TRBJ1-2
D: .

DNA: TGTGCCAGCAGTGGGGAGCGGGCCTCCTACAATGAGCAGTTCTTC
CDR3: CASSGERASYNEQFF
size: .
V: TRBV2
J: TRBJ2-1
D: .

DNA: TGTGCCAGCAGTTTATTGCAGGGGGCGAAATACGAGCAGTACTTC
CDR3: CASSLLQGAKYEQYF
size: few
V: TRBV28
J: TRBJ2-7
D: TRBD1

DNA: TGTGCCAGCAGCTACGGGACAGGGTATGAAAAACTGTTTTTT
CDR3: CASSYGTGYEKLFF
size: few
V: TRBV5-6
J: TRBJ1-4
D: TRBD1

DNA: TGTGCCAGCAGCAAGATAGGGAGGGGAACAGATACGCAGTATTTT
CDR3: CASSKIGRGTDTQYF
size: .
V: TRBV28
J: TRBJ2-3
D: TRBD2

DNA: TGTGCCAGTAGTATTTCCTATTCTTCGTACAATGAGCAGTTCTTC
CDR3: CASSISYSSYNEQFF
size: .
V: TRBV19
J: TRBJ2-1
D: .

DNA: TGTGCCATCAGTGAGACTCAACCGAGCTCCTACAATGAGCAGTTCTTC
CDR3: CAISETQPSSYNEQFF
size: once
V: TRBV10-3
J: TRBJ2-1
D: .

DNA: TGTGCCAGCAGTCGAACCGGGAGAATCAATCAGCCCCAGCATTTT
CDR3: CASSRTGRINQPQHF
size: .
V: TRBV28
J: TRBJ1-5
D: .

DNA: TGTGCCAGCAGCTTCTACAGGGGGCCCGAGACTGAAGCTTTCTTT
CDR3: CASSFYRGPETEAFF
size: few
V: TRBV7-2
J: TRBJ1-1
D: TRBD1

DNA: TGTGCCAGCAGTGAAACGACAGGGGCTGCGCCCCAGCATTTT
CDR3: CASSETTGAAPQHF
size: .
V: TRBV6-4
J: TRBJ1-5
D: TRBD1

DNA: TGTGCCAGCAGCGTAGGTCGGGAGAGCTCCTACGAGCAGTACTTC
CDR3: CASSVGRESSYEQYF
size: .
V: TRBV9
J: TRBJ2-7
D: .

DNA: TGTGCCAGCAGTGACCCAGCGCGGAACACCGGGGAGCTGTTTTTT
CDR3: CASSDPARNTGELFF
size: few
V: TRBV2
J: TRBJ2-2
D: .

DNA: TGTGCCAGCAGTTACTCGGGGACTAGTGGCGAGCAGTACTTC
CDR3: CASSYSGTSGEQYF
size: few
V: TRBV6-5
J: TRBJ2-7
D: TRBD2

DNA: TGTGCCAGCAGTGAAGGGAGGGGGGGTGTAGAGACCCAGTACTTC
CDR3: CASSEGRGGVETQYF
size: .
V: TRBV11-2
J: TRBJ2-5
D: .

DNA: TGTGCCAGCAGCTTGCATGGGGGCCTTGTGAATGAAGCTTTCTTT
CDR3: CASSLHGGLVNEAFF
size: .
V: TRBV5-4
J: TRBJ1-1
D: .

DNA: TGCGCCAGCTCCCACACCGGACAGGGGGCCCGATACGACCACTCCTACGAGCAGTACTTC
CDR3: CASSHTGQGARYDHSYEQYF
size: .
V: TRBV10-1
J: TRBJ2-7
D: TRBD1

DNA: TGTGCCAGCAGTGCGGGACTAGCGGACACAGATACGCAGTATTTT
CDR3: CASSAGLADTDTQYF
size: .
V: TRBV6-1
J: TRBJ2-3
D: TRBD2

DNA: TGTGCCACCAGCAGAGAGCGGGAGTACACCGGGGAGCTGTTTTTT
CDR3: CATSREREYTGELFF
size: .
V: TRBV15
J: TRBJ2-2
D: TRBD2

DNA: TGCGCCAGCAGCTTGTACAGGGGATTATACGAGCAGTACTTC
CDR3: CASSLYRGLYEQYF
size: .
V: TRBV5-1
J: TRBJ2-7
D: TRBD1

DNA: TGTGCCAGCAGTTTAATGGGGGGAAGTACCTACGAGCAGTACTTC
CDR3: CASSLMGGSTYEQYF
size: .
V: TRBV27
J: TRBJ2-7
D: .

DNA: TGTGCCAGCAGTTTACCGGACAGGAGAAGGAGCCTCTCCTACGAGCAGTACTTC
CDR3: CASSLPDRRRSLSYEQYF
size: .
V: TRBV28
J: TRBJ2-7
D: TRBD1

DNA: TGTGCCAGCAGGCCCAACCACAGGGGAACGCCAACTGGAAACACCATATATTTT
CDR3: CASRPNHRGTPTGNTIYF
size: few
V: TRBV7-9
J: TRBJ1-3
D: TRBD1

DNA: TGTGCCAGCAGTGAATTCGGGGGTACGAACACTGAAGCTTTCTTT
CDR3: CASSEFGGTNTEAFF
size: few
V: TRBV2
J: TRBJ1-1
D: .

DNA: TGTGCCTGGAGTGTAGGGGGCGCCAACTCTGGAAACACCATATATTTT
CDR3: CAWSVGGANSGNTIYF
size: .
V: TRBV30
J: TRBJ1-3
D: TRBD1

DNA: TGTGCCACCAGCAGCCTGGGACAAGACACAGATACGCAGTATTTT
CDR3: CATSSLGQDTDTQYF
size: few
V: TRBV15
J: TRBJ2-3
D: .

DNA: TGTGCCAGCAGCCAAAAAGAGAATCAGCCCCAGCATTTT
CDR3: CASSQKENQPQHF
size: .
V: TRBV4-2
J: TRBJ1-5
D: .

DNA: TGCGCCAGCAGCCAAGGGTCCCGGGATCCCACTGAAGCTTTCTTT
CDR3: CASSQGSRDPTEAFF
size: once
V: TRBV4-3
J: TRBJ1-1
D: .

DNA: TGTGCCAGCAGCCAGAACCTGGACAGCCTAAAAGAGACCCAGTACTTC
CDR3: CASSQNLDSLKETQYF
size: .
V: TRBV7-6
J: TRBJ2-5
D: .

DNA: TGCGCCAGCAGCTACACTCTACCGGGACTAGGGGGGGAGCTGTTTTTT
CDR3: CASSYTLPGLGGELFF
size: .
V: TRBV5-1
J: TRBJ2-2
D: TRBD2

DNA: TGTGCCAGTAGTGCCGACGGACAGGGCGGGACAGATACGCAGTATTTT
CDR3: CASSADGQGGTDTQYF
size: few
V: TRBV19
J: TRBJ2-3
D: TRBD1

DNA: TGTGCCAGCAGCCAAGAGACTAGCGGGGGCTACGAGCAGTACTTC
CDR3: CASSQETSGGYEQYF
size: few
V: TRBV4-2
J: TRBJ2-7
D: TRBD2

DNA: TGTGCCAGCAGCTTAGGGGGACTAGCGGGGACCACAGATACGCAGTATTTT
CDR3: CASSLGGLAGTTDTQYF
size: .
V: TRBV7-2
J: TRBJ2-3
D: TRBD2

DNA: TGCGCCAGCAGCCAAGTCCAAATCCAGGTTAGCTCCTACGAGCAGTACTTC
CDR3: CASSQVQIQVSSYEQYF
size: medium-sized
V: TRBV4-1
J: TRBJ2-7
D: .

DNA: TGCGCCAGCAGCCAAGGCGCCGGCAGGGATAGCAATCAGCCCCAGCATTTT
CDR3: CASSQGAGRDSNQPQHF
size: .
V: TRBV4-3
J: TRBJ1-5
D: .

DNA: TGTGCCTATGGGACAGGGCTGACCATCCCGTATGAGCAGTTCTTC
CDR3: CAYGTGLTIPYEQFF
size: .
V: TRBV7-9
J: TRBJ2-1
D: TRBD1

DNA: TGTGCCAGCAGCGACCCCGGGACAGGGAACACTGAAGCTTTCTTT
CDR3: CASSDPGTGNTEAFF
size: .
V: TRBV11-1
J: TRBJ1-1
D: TRBD1

DNA: TGTGCCGGGAGTATCGGACAGGGTGAAAAACTGTTTTTT
CDR3: CAGSIGQGEKLFF
size: .
V: TRBV30
J: TRBJ1-4
D: TRBD1

DNA: TGTGCCAGCAGCTTAGACGGTAGCTCCTACAATGAGCAGTTCTTC
CDR3: CASSLDGSSYNEQFF
size: few
V: TRBV7-6
J: TRBJ2-1
D: .

DNA: TGTGCCAGTAGTATTGAGGGGGCCCATCAGCCCCAGCATTTT
CDR3: CASSIEGAHQPQHF
size: .
V: TRBV19
J: TRBJ1-5
D: TRBD1

DNA: TGTGCCAGCAACCCACTAGCGACCTACGAGCAGTACTTC
CDR3: CASNPLATYEQYF
size: .
V: TRBV28
J: TRBJ2-7
D: TRBD2

DNA: TGTGCCTGGACTTCCGGACTAGCGGGAATAGAGACCCAGTACTTC
CDR3: CAWTSGLAGIETQYF
size: once
V: TRBV30
J: TRBJ2-5
D: TRBD2